This T cell receptor (beta chain) stems from a study of shared clonotypes between healthy human individuals. In the study overall: The donors, a couple of women and a few men, were aged 18 to 49. The study used three CD4 naive, three CD4 memory, two CD8 naive and one CD8 memory plate per donor.

The CDR3 has 14 amino acids. V lost 4 bases to trimming and J lost 5 bases; unmatched junction nucleotides: 10. From germline, CDR1 is SQVTM and CDR2 ANQGSEA. Generated by immunoSEQ multiplex PCR, the TCRdb table keeps only in-frame clones and is missing some. The table shows approximately 1.1 million clones, with roughly 74% occurring only once. Remarks on this clone: Its matching antigen is unknown.

Study-level results: Genetic and exposure-history diversity was limited by the few donors. Between a handful of donors, naive CD4 clonotypes were shared at a level of about 5%.

Sample: memory CD4+ T cells from PBMCs. The subset here: CD45RA-negative fraction. This receptor was obtained from a man aged 18 to 29 in good health. Some clones in this sample may be carry-over from other donors' samples. The chain has TRBV29-1 and TRBJ1-1; the match to TRBD1 covers 7 bases. In DNA, the CDR3 is TGCAGCGTTGCCACAGGGGATGTGGGGACTGAAGCTTTCTTT. Translating gives CSVATGDVGTEAFF.